A single TCR beta chain is shown here with its context. Only in-frame clones appear in the TCRdb table, and some are missing; sequencing was by immunoSEQ multiplex PCR. The sample holds 200,000 to 250,000 clones, 87% seen once. The CDR3 is 15 amino acids. V was shortened by 7 bases and J by 2 bases, with 14 bases between the two germline ends. Per the germline V gene, CDR1 is MNHEY and CDR2 is SVGAGI. This specimen belongs to a study of blood T cell repertoires in COVID-19. Clinical histories supplied by participants themselves formed the basis of cohort assignment. The sample consisted of PBMCs or T cells enriched from blood (not recorded which). The receptor was derived from a young man with acute COVID-19. The V and J genes are TRBV6-5 and TRBJ2-2; tentatively, D is TRBD2 (5 bases). Written as DNA, the CDR3 is TGTGCCAGCAAAGCGGAGGCGGGCAACACCGGGGAGCTGTTTTTT. This codes for CASKAEAGNTGELFF.